A single sample gave rise to the 22 T cell receptor beta chains below, sequenced in a study of vaccination effects on CD4 cells after COVID-19. Within the ViraFEST assay, antigen-specific CD4+ T cells underwent expansion with viral peptide pools prior to sequencing. Isolation of CD4+ T cells took place after about 10 days of culture. All participants had two doses of either the BNT162b2 or mRNA-1273 vaccine. These receptors are not linked to any known antigen. Assay used: immunoSEQ multiplex PCR; TCRdb lists only in-frame clones, some missing. This table has about 29,000 clones, about 74% appearing once. Sequences were derived from CD4+ T cells from PBMCs cultured with HCoV-OC43 spike peptides, sampled after COVID-19 vaccination. Subset indicated: HCoV-OC43 spike overlapping peptide pool stimulation. The receptors were gathered from a human donor who received a COVID-19 vaccine.

In the case of this clone: In this CDR3 the conserved last residue, phenylalanine or tryptophan, is missing, so a read error is likely. The DNA is omitted, as the CDR3 cannot be located on it reliably, and the CDR3 follows TCRdb's listing. The chain links TRBV23-1 to TRBJ2-7. TRBV23-1 is placed among ORFs of uncertain function. Inclusive of both ends, the CDR3 amounts to 14 amino acids. The CDR3 spells CASSQENGWGSYNL.

CDR3 sequence: CASTRDSGYGYTF. The CDR3 coding sequence is TGTGCCAGTACTCGGGACTCGGGATATGGCTACACCTTC. J is TRBJ1-2 and V is TRBV19; a possible D gene is TRBD1 (5 bases). This CDR3 has 13 amino acids. The germline gives CDR1 LNHDA, CDR2 SQIVND (reference sequence). V was cut by 7 bases and J by 5 bases, with 14 bases left in between.

This chain uses TRBV5-1 with TRBJ2-3, with D possibly matching TRBD2 (5 bases). The V end lost 4 bases, the J end lost 4 bases, and 13 bases lay between the germline ends. The germline gives CDR1 SGHRS, CDR2 YFSETQ. The length of the CDR3 is 14 residues. CDR3 protein: CASSTPQRADTQYF. In DNA, the CDR3 is TGCGCCAGCAGCACCCCCCAGAGGGCAGATACGCAGTATTTT.

The J gene is TRBJ2-7, the V gene TRBV10-2; D remains ambiguous. Germline V gives CDR1 WSHSY, CDR2 SAAADI. Trimming cost V 1 base and J 2 bases, with 3 bases left between them. This CDR3 is 12 amino acids long. CDR3: CASSELTYEQYF. In DNA, the CDR3 is TGCGCCAGCAGTGAGTTAACCTACGAGCAGTACTTC.

J is TRBJ1-1 and V is TRBV7-9, with a weak D call TRBD1 (5 bases). The V and J ends lost 5 bases and 11 bases respectively, with 18 bases between them. CDR3 length: 13 amino acids. The V gene's germline CDR1 is SEHNR and CDR2 FQNEAQ (reference sequence). CDR3 coding DNA: TGTGCCAGCAGCAAGGACGGGGCGCTGAAGGCTTTCTTT. Translating gives CASSKDGALKAFF.

This chain joins TRBV4-1 and TRBJ2-1; D is unclear. Germline V gene data show CDR1 as MGHRA and CDR2 as YSYEKL. The CDR3 consists of 16 residues. Trimming removed 1 base from V and 0 bases from J, with 10 bases in between. CDR3: CASSQGLGRSYNEQFF. In DNA form, the CDR3 reads TGCGCCAGCAGCCAAGGTTTAGGGCGCTCCTACAATGAGCAGTTCTTC.

This chain uses TRBV12-3 or TRBV12-4 with TRBJ1-2; D gene unclear. This CDR3 region has 13 residues. The V gene lost 3 bases and the J gene lost 4 bases, with 9 bases spanning the gap. CDR3 residues: CASSLGGPYGYTF. CDR3 DNA: TGTGCCAGCAGTTTGGGTGGACCCTATGGCTACACCTTC.

The rearrangement links TRBV5-6 to TRBJ1-1; 8 bases are shared with TRBD1. Germline V gives CDR1 SGHDT, CDR2 YYEEEE. The J segment lost 8 bases and the V segment lost 0 bases, leaving 6 bases of the junction unmatched. The CDR3 is made up of 14 amino acids. This CDR3 reads CASSLARWTGEAFF. CDR3 sequence (DNA): TGTGCCAGCAGCTTGGCTCGGTGGACAGGGGAAGCTTTCTTT.

J is TRBJ1-6 and V is TRBV19; the match to TRBD1 covers 7 bases. Germline values: CDR1 LNHDA, CDR2 SQIVND (reference sequence). The CDR3 contains 17 residues. Unmatched junction bases numbered 12, after V lost 5 bases and J lost 5 bases. As DNA, the CDR3 is TGTGCCAGTAGTCTCTACACAGGGGTTCGACATAATTCACCCCTCCACTTT. The encoded protein is CASSLYTGVRHNSPLHF.

In DNA, the CDR3 is TGCGCCAGCAGTATGGGACAGGAGTGGCCCCAGCATTTT. This gives the protein CASSMGQEWPQHF. J is TRBJ1-5 and V is TRBV5-1; TRBD1 agrees at 8 bases. The germline CDR1 and CDR2 sequences are SGHRS and YFSETQ. The J segment lost 9 bases and the V segment lost 5 bases, leaving 7 bases of the junction unmatched. The CDR3 is made up of 13 amino acids.

This clone was counted a single time. DNA for the CDR3: TGCACGGCCCGGGACAGTAACTATGGCTACACCTTC. Translating it yields CTARDSNYGYTF. The chain carries TRBV29-1 and TRBJ1-2; 7 bases agree with TRBD1. Germline lookup yields CDR1 SQVTM and CDR2 ANQGSEA. The CDR3 is made up of 12 amino acids.

The V gene is TRBV5-4, the J gene TRBJ2-3; TRBD2 might be the D (5 bases). The CDR3 sequence is 13 residues long. Germline loops: CDR1 SGHNT, CDR2 YYREEE (reference sequence). Trimming removed 0 bases at V and 4 bases at J, with 6 bases between. The CDR3 region is CASSLGGPDTQYF. The DNA of the CDR3 is TGTGCCAGCAGCTTGGGCGGGCCAGATACGCAGTATTTT.

The J gene is TRBJ2-7, the V gene TRBV18; possible D gene TRBD2, 5 bases. From germline, CDR1 is KGHSH and CDR2 LQKENI. This CDR3 is built from 12 residues. The V end lost 6 bases, the J end lost 3 bases, and 9 bases lay between the germline ends. The CDR3 DNA reads as TGTGCCAGCTCGACGGGGATCTACGAGCAGTACTTC. Its protein is CASSTGIYEQYF.

The chain joins TRBV5-8 to TRBJ2-1; 12 bases are shared with TRBD2. CDR1 and CDR2 (germline): SGHTS, YDEGEE. This CDR3 is 16 amino acids long. V gave up 2 bases and J gave up 5 bases; unmatched junction bases: 5. The DNA for the CDR3 is TGTGCCAGCAGCTTAGGGCTAGCGGGAGGGAACAATGAGCAGTTCTTC. Its protein product is CASSLGLAGGNNEQFF.

The rearrangement joins TRBV5-1 to TRBJ2-1; weak D call: TRBD2 (5 bases). CDR3 length equals 12 residues. Germline V lookup: CDR1 SGHRS, CDR2 YFSETQ. Trimming left V 8 bases short and J 1 base short, with 7 bases between. The CDR3 region has the DNA TGCGCCAGTAGCGCTTCCTACAATGAGCAGTTCTTC. Amino acid sequence: CASSASYNEQFF.

This chain joins TRBV5-1 and TRBJ2-6, with 8 bases that match TRBD2. With 2 bases clipped from V and 2 bases from J, the junction kept 9 bases outside the gene matches. CDR3 length: 18 residues. Germline V gene data show CDR1 as SGHRS and CDR2 as YFSETQ. CDR3 sequence (DNA): TGCGCCAGCAGCTTACCGGGACTAGAGGGTACTGGGGCCAACGTCCTGACTTTC. Residues: CASSLPGLEGTGANVLTF. Combining the CDR3 with reference TRBV5-1 and TRBJ2-6 gives the whole variable domain KAGVTQTPRYLIKTRGQQVTLSCSPISGHRSVSWYQQTPGQGLQFLFEYFSETQRNKGNFPGRFSGRQFSNSRSEMNVSTLELGDSALYLCASSLPGLEGTGANVLTFGAGSRLTVL.

The V and J genes are TRBV3-1 (or the pseudogene TRBV3-2) and TRBJ1-4; no clear D. V lost 0 bases, J lost 5 bases, and 19 bases lay in between. Germline loops: CDR1 LGHDT, CDR2 YNNKEL (reference sequence). CDR3 length equals 18 residues. The CDR3 DNA is TGTGCCAGCAGCCAAGACTCCGCCAGAGGTACGCCCAATGAAAAACTGTTTTTT. The encoded protein is CASSQDSARGTPNEKLFF.

The sample holds a few counts of this clone. This chain joins TRBV4-1 and TRBJ2-1; 7 bases agree with TRBD2. The germline gives CDR1 MGHRA, CDR2 YSYEKL. J gave up 10 bases and V 3 bases, and 15 bases lay outside the gene matches. The CDR3 sequence is 16 residues long. The CDR3 nucleotides read TGCGCCAGCAGCCAGAGGGAGGGCCCGCTGGTTGGAGAGCAGTTCTTC. Residues: CASSQREGPLVGEQFF.

The sample holds one count of this clone. V and J are TRBV29-1 and TRBJ2-5, with 8 nucleotides matching TRBD2. J lost 5 bases, V lost 2 bases, and 7 bases had no gene match. The germline CDR1 and CDR2 sequences are SQVTM and ANQGSEA. The CDR3 consists of 14 residues. CDR3 region: CSVESSGRGETQYF. As DNA, the CDR3 is TGCAGCGTTGAATCCAGCGGGAGAGGGGAGACCCAGTACTTC.

The rearrangement joins TRBV19 to TRBJ1-3; D possibly corresponds to TRBD1 (5 bases). In germline, CDR1 is LNHDA, CDR2 SQIVND (reference sequence). With 5 bases removed from V and 0 bases from J, the gap between germline ends came to 14 bases. CDR3 length equals 16 residues. The CDR3 reads CASSLSATVSGNTIYF. CDR3 sequence (DNA): TGTGCCAGTAGTCTTTCCGCGACAGTCTCTGGAAACACCATATATTTT.

J is TRBJ1-1 and V is TRBV6-5, with a possible D match to TRBD1 (5 bases). Per germline, CDR1 MNHEY and CDR2 SVGAGI. Trimming removed 8 bases from V and 3 bases from J, with 7 bases in between. The CDR3 totals 11 residues. CDR3: CASGGDTEAFF. CDR3 DNA sequence: TGTGCCAGCGGGGGGGACACTGAAGCTTTCTTT.

This chain uses TRBV2 with TRBJ2-3; 15 nucleotides agree with TRBD2. This CDR3 is built from 14 residues. Trimming took 6 bases from V and 11 from J; bases not matched to a gene: 6. Germline CDR1 SNHLY, CDR2 FYNNEI. The CDR3 region is CASSAGTSGGLQYF. The CDR3 nucleotides are TGTGCCAGCAGCGCCGGGACTAGCGGGGGGTTGCAGTATTTT.